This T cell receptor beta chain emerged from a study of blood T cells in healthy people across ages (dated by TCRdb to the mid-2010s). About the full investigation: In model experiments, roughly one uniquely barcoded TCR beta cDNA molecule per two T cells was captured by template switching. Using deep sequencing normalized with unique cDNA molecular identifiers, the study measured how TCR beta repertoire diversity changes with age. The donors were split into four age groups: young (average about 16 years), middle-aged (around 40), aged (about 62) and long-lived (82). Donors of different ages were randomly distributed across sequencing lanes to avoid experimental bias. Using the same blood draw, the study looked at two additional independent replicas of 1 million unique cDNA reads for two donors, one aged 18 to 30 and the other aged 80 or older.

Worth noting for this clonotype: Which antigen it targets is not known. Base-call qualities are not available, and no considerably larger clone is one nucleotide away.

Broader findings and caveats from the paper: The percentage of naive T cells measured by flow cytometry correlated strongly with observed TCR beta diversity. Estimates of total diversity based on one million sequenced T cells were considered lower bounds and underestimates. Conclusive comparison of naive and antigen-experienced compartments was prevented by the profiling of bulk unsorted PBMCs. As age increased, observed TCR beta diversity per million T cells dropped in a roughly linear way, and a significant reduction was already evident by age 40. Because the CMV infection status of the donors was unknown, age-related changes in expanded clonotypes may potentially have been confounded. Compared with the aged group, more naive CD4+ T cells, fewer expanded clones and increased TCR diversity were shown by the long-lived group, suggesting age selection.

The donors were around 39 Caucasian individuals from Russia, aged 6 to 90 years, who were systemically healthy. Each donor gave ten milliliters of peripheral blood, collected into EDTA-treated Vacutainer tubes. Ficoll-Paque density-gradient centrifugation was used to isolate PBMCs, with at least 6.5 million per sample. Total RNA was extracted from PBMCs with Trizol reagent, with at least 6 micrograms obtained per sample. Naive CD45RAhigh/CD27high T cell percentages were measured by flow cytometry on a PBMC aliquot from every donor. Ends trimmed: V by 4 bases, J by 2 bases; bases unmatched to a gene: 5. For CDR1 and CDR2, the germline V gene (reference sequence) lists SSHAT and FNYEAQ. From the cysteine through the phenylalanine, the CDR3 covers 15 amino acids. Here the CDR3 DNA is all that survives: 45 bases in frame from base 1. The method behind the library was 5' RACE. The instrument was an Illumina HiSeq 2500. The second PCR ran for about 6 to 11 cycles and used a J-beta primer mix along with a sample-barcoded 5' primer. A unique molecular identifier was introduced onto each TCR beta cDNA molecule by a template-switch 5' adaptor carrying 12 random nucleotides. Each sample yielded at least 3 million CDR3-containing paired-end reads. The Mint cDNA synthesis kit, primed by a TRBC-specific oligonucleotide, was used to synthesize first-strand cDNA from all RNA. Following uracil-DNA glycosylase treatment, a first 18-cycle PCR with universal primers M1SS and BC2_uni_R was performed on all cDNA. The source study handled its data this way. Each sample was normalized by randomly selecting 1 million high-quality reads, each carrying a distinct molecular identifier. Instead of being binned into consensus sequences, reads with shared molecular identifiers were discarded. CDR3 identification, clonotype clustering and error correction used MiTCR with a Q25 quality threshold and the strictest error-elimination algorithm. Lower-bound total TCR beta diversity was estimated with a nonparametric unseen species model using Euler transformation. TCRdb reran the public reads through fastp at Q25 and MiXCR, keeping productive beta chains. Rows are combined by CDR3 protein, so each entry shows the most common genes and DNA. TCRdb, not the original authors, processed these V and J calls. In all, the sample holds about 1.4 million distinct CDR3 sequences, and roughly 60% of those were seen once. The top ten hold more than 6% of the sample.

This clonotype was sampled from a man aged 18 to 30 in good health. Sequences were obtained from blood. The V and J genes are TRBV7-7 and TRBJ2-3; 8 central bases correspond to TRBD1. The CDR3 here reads CASSSRTGLTDTQYF. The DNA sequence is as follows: TGTGCCAGCAGCTCCCGGACAGGGCTCACAGATACGCAGTATTTT.